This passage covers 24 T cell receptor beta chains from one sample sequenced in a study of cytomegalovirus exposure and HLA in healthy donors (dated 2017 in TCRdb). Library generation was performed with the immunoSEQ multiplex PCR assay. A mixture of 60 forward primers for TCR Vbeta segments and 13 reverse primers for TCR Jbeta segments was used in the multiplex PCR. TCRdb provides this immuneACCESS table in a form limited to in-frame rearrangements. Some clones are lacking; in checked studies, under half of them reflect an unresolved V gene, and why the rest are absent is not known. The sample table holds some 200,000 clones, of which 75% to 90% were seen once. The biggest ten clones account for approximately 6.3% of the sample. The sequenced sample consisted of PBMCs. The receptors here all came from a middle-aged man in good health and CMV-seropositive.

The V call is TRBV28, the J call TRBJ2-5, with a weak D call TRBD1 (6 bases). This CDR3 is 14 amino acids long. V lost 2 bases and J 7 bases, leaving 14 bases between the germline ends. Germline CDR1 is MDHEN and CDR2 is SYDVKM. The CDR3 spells CASSLRGPGATQYF. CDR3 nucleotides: TGTGCCAGCAGTTTACGGGGACCAGGGGCGACCCAGTACTTC.

CDR3 protein: CASSLSGSYEQYF. Written as DNA, the CDR3 is TGTGCCAGCAGCTTATCGGGGTCCTACGAGCAGTACTTC. V is TRBV7-9 and J is TRBJ2-5, with D possibly matching TRBD2 (5 bases). The J call may be faulty, since TRBJ2-7 better matches the DNA end. The CDR3 length is 13 residues. Germline V gene sequence: CDR1 SEHNR, CDR2 FQNEAQ (reference sequence).

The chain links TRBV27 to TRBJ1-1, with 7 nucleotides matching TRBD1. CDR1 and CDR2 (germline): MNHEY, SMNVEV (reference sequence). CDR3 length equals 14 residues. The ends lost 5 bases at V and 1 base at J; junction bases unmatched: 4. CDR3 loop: CASSDRDGNTEAFF. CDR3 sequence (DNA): TGTGCCAGCAGTGACAGGGACGGGAACACTGAAGCTTTCTTT.

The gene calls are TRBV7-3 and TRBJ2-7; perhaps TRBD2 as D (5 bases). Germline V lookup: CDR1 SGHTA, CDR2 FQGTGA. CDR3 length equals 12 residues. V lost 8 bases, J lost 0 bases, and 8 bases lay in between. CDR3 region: CASEGYSYEQYF. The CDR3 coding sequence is TGTGCCAGCGAGGGTTACTCCTACGAGCAGTACTTC.

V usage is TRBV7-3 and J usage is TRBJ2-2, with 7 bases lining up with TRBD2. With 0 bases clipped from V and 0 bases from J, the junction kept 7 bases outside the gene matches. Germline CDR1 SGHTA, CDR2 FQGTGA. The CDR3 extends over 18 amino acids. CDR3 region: CASSLTLMAGANTGELFF. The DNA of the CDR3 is TGTGCCAGCAGCTTAACTTTAATGGCGGGAGCGAACACCGGGGAGCTGTTTTTT.

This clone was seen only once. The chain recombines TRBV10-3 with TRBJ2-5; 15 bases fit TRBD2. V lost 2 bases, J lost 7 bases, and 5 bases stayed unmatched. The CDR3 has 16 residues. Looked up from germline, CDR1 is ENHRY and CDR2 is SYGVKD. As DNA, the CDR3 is TGTGCCATCAGTGAGGGACTAGCGGGGGGGTCAGGGACCCAGTACTTC. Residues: CAISEGLAGGSGTQYF.

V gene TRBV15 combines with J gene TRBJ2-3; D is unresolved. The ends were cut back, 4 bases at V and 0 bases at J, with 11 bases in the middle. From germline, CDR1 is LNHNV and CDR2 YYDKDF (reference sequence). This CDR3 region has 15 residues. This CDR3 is CATSITVASTDTQYF. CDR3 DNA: TGTGCCACCAGCATAACTGTCGCTAGCACAGATACGCAGTATTTT.

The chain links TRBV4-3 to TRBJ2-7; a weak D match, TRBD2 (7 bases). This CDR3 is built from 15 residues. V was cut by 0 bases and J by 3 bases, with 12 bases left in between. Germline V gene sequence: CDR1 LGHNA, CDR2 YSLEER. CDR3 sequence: CASSQDRGGGYEQYF. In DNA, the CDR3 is TGCGCCAGCAGCCAAGATCGGGGAGGGGGCTACGAGCAGTACTTC.

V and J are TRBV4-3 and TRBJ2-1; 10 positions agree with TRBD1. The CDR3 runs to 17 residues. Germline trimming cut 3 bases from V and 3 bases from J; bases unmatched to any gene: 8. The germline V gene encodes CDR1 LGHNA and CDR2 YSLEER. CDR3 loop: CASSQFGTGASYNEQFF. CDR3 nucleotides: TGCGCCAGCAGCCAGTTCGGGACAGGGGCGAGCTACAATGAGCAGTTCTTC.

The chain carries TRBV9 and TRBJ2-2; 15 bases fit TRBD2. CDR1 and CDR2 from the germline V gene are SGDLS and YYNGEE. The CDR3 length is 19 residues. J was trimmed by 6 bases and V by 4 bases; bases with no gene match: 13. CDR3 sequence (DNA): TGTGCCAGCAGCCCAGGACTAGCGGGGGGGCCGGGGGCTCCCGGGGAGCTGTTTTTT. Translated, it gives CASSPGLAGGPGAPGELFF.

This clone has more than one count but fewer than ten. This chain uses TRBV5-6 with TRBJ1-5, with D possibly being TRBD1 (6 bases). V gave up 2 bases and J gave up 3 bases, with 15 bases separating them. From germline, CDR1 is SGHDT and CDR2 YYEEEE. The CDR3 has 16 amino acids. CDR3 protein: CASSLNGGYYNQPQHF. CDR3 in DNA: TGTGCCAGCAGCTTAAATGGGGGCTACTACAATCAGCCCCAGCATTTT.

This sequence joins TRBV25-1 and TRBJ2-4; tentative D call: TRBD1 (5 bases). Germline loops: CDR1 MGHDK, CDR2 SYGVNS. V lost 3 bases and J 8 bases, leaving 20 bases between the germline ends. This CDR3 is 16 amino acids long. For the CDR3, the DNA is TGTGCCAGCAGTGAGGGGCGGTTACTACCTAGGGACATTCAGTACTTC. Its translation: CASSEGRLLPRDIQYF.

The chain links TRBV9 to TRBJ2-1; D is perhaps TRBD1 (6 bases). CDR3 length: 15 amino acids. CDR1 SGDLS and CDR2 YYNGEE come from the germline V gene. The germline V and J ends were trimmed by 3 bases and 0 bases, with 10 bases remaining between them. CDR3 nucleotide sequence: TGTGCCAGCAGCGGCTGGACAGCCTCCTACAATGAGCAGTTCTTC. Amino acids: CASSGWTASYNEQFF.

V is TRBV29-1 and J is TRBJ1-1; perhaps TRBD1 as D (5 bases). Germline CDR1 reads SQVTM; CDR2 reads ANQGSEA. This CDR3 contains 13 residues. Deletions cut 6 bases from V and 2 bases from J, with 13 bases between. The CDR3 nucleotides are TGCAGCGTCACGCGGGGGTTAAACACTGAAGCTTTCTTT. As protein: CSVTRGLNTEAFF. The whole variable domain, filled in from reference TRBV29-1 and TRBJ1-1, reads SAVISQKPSRDICQRGTSLTIQCQVDSQVTMMFWYRQQPGQSLTLIATANQGSEATYESGFVIDKFPISRPNLTFSTLTVSNMSPEDSSIYLCSVTRGLNTEAFFGQGTRLTVV.

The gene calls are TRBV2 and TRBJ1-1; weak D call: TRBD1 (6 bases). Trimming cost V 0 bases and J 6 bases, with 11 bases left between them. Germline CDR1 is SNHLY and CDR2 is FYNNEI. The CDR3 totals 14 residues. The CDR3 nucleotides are TGTGCCAGCAGTGAAGCAGGGGGGGACGCTGAAGCTTTCTTT. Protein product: CASSEAGGDAEAFF.

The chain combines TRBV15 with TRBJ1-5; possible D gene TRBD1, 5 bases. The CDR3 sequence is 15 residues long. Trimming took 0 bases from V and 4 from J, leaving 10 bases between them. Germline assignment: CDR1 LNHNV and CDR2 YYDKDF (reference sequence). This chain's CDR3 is CATSRDRAANQPQHF. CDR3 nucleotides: TGTGCCACCAGCAGAGACAGGGCTGCAAATCAGCCCCAGCATTTT.

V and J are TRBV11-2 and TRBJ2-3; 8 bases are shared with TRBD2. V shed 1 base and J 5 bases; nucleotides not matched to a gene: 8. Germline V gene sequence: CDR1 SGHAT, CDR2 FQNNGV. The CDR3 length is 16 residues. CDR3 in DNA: TGTGCCAGCAGCTTAGTAATGCGGGGGGCACGAGATACGCAGTATTTT. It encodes CASSLVMRGARDTQYF. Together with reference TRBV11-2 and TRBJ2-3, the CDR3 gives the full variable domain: EAGVAQSPRYKIIEKRQSVAFWCNPISGHATLYWYQQILGQGPKLLIQFQNNGVVDDSQLPKDRFSAERLKGVDSTLKIQPAKLEDSAVYLCASSLVMRGARDTQYFGPGTRLTVL.

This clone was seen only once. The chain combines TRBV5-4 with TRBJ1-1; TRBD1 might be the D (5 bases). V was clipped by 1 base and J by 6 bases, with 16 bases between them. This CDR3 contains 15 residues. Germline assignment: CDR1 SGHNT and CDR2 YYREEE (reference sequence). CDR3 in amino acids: CASSLSSGREAEAFF. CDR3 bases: TGTGCCAGCAGCTTGAGTTCGGGCAGGGAGGCTGAAGCTTTCTTT. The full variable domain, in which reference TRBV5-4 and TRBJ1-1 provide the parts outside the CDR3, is ETGVTQSPTHLIKTRGQQVTLRCSSQSGHNTVSWYQQALGQGPQFIFQYYREEENGRGNFPPRFSGLQFPNYSSELNVNALELDDSALYLCASSLSSGREAEAFFGQGTRLTVV.

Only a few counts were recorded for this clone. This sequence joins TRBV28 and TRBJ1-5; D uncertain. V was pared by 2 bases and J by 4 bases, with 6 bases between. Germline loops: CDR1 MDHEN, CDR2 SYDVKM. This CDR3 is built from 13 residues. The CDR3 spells CASSLGANQPQHF. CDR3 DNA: TGTGCCAGCAGTTTAGGAGCGAATCAGCCCCAGCATTTT.

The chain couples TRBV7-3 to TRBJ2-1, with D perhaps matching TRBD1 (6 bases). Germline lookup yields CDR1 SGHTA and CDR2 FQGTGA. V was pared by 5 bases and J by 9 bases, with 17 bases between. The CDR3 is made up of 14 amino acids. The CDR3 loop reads CASSLQGGGVEQFF. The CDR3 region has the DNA TGTGCCAGCAGCCTACAAGGGGGTGGCGTTGAGCAGTTCTTC.

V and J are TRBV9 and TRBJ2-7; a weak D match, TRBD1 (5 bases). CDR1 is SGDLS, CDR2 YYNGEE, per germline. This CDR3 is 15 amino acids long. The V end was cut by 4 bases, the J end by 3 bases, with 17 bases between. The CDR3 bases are TGTGCCAGCAGCCCCTCGACAGTCACTGACTACGAGCAGTACTTC. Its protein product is CASSPSTVTDYEQYF.

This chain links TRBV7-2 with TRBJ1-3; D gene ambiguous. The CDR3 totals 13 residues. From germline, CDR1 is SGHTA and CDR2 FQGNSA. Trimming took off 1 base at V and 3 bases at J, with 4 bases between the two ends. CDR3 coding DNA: TGTGCCAGCAGCTTAGTCCATGGAAACACCATATATTTT. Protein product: CASSLVHGNTIYF.

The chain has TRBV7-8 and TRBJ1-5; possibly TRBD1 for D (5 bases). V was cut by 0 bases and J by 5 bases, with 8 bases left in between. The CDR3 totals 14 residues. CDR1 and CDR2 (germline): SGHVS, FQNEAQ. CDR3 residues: CASSLAGTHQPQHF. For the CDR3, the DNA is TGTGCCAGCAGCTTAGCTGGGACTCATCAGCCCCAGCATTTT.

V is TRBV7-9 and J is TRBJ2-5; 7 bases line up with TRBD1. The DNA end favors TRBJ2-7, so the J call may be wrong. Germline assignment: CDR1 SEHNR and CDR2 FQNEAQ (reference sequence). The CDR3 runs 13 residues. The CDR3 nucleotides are TGTGCCAGCAGCTTAGATGCAGGGGGCGAGCAGTACTTC. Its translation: CASSLDAGGEQYF.